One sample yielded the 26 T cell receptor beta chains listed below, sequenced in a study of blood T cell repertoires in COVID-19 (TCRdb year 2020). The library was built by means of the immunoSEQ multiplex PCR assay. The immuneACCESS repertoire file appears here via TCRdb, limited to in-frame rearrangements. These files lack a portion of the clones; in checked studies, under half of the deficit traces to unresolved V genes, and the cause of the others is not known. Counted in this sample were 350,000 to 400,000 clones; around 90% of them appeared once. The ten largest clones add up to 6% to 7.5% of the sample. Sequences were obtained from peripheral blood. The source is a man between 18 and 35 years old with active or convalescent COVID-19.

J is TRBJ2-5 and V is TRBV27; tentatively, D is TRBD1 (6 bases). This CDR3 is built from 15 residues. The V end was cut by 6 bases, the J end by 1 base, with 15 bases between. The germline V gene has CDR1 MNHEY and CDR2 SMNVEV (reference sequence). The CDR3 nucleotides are TGTGCCAGCAGGGGAGCGGACAGTTTCCAAGAGACCCAGTACTTC. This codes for CASRGADSFQETQYF.

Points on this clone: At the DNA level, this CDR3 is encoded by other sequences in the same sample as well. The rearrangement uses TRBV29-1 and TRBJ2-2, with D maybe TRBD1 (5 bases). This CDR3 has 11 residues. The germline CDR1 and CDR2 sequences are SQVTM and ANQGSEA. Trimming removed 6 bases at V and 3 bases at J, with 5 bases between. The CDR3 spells CSVGDTGELFF. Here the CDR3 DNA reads TGCAGCGTAGGGGACACCGGGGAGCTGTTTTTT.

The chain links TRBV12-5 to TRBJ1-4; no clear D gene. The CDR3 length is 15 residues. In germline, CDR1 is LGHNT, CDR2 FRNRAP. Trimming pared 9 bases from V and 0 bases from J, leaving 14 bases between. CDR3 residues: CARHYYGATNEKLFF. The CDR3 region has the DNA TGTGCTAGACACTACTATGGTGCAACTAATGAAAAACTGTTTTTT.

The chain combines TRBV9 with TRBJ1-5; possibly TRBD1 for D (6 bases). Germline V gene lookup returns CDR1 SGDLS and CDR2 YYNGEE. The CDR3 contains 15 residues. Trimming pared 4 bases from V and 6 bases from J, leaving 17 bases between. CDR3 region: CASSLGGGAGQPQHF. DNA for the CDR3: TGTGCCAGCAGCTTAGGAGGGGGGGCAGGTCAGCCCCAGCATTTT.

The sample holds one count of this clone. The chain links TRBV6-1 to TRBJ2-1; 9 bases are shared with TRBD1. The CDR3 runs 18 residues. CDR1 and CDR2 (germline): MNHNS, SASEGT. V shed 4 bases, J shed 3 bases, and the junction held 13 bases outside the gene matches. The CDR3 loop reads CASSVLRDRERDYNEQFF. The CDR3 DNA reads TGTGCCAGCAGTGTCCTGCGGGACAGGGAGAGGGACTACAATGAGCAGTTCTTC.

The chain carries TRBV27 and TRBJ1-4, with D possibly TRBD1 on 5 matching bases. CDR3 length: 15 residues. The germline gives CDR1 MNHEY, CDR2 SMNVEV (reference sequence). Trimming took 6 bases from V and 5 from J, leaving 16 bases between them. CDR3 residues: CASRPSKGLNEKLFF. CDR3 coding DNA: TGTGCCAGCAGACCCTCTAAGGGGCTGAATGAAAAACTGTTTTTT. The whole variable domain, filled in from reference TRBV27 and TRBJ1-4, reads EAQVTQNPRYLITVTGKKLTVTCSQNMNHEYMSWYRQDPGLGLRQIYYSMNVEVTDKGDVPEGYKVSRKEKRNFPLILESPSPNQTSLYFCASRPSKGLNEKLFFGSGTQLSVL.

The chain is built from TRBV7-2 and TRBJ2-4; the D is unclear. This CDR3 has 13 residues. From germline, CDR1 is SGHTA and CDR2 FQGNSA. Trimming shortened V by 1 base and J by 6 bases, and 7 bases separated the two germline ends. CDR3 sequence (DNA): TGTGCCAGCAGCTTAGATCCTAGAAACATTCAGTACTTC. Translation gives CASSLDPRNIQYF. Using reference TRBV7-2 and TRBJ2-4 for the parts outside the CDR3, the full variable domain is GAGVSQSPSNKVTEKGKDVELRCDPISGHTALYWYRQSLGQGLEFLIYFQGNSAPDKSGLPSDRFSAERTGGSVSTLTIQRTQQEDSAVYLCASSLDPRNIQYFGAGTRLSVL.

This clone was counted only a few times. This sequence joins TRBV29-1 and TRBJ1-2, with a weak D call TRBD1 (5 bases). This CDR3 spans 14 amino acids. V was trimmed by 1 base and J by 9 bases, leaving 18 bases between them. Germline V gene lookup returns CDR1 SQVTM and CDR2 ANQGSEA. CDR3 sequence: CSVEGVGATWSYTF. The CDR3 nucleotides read TGCAGCGTTGAAGGGGTAGGGGCCACATGGAGCTACACCTTC.

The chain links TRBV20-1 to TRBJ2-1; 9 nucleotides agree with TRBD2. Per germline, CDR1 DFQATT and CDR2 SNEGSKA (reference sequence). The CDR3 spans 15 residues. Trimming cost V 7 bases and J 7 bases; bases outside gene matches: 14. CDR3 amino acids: CSGSGWASGINEQFF. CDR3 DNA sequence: TGCAGTGGTAGTGGCTGGGCTAGCGGGATAAATGAGCAGTTCTTC.

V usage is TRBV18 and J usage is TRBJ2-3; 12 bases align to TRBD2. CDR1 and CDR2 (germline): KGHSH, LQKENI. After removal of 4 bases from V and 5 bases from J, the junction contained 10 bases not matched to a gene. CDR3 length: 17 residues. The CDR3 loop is CASSHIRTSGDRDTQYF. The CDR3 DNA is TGTGCCAGCTCACATATCAGGACTAGCGGGGATCGAGATACGCAGTATTTT.

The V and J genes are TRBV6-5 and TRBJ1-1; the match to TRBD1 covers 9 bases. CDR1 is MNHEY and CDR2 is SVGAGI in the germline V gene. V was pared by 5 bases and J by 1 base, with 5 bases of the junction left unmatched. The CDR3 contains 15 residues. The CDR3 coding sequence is TGTGCCAGCAGTAGGGACAGGGCGCCGAACACTGAAGCTTTCTTT. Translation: CASSRDRAPNTEAFF.

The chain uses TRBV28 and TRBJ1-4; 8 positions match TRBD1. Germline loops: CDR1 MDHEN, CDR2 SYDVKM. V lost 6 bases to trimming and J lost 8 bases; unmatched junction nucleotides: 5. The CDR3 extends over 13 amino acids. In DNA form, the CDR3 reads TGTGCCAGCAGCCGGACAGGGTGGGAAAAACTGTTTTTT. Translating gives CASSRTGWEKLFF.

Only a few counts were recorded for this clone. CDR3: CASSPGRWGLDNQPQHF. CDR3 sequence (DNA): TGTGCCAGCAGTCCTGGACGTTGGGGGCTTGACAATCAGCCCCAGCATTTT. J is TRBJ1-5 and V is TRBV28, with D possibly TRBD1 on 6 matching bases. The V end lost 5 bases, the J end lost 3 bases, and 20 bases lay between the germline ends. CDR3 length: 17 amino acids. CDR1 MDHEN and CDR2 SYDVKM come from the germline V gene. Filled out from reference TRBV28 and TRBJ1-5, the complete variable domain reads DVKVTQSSRYLVKRTGEKVFLECVQDMDHENMFWYRQDPGLGLRLIYFSYDVKMKEKGDIPEGYSVSREKKERFSLILESASTNQTSMYLCASSPGRWGLDNQPQHFGDGTRLSIL.

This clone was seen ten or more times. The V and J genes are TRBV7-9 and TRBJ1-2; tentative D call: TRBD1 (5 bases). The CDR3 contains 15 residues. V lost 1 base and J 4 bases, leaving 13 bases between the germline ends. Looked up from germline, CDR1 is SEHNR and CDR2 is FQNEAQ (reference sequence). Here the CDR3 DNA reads TGTGCCAGCAGCTTAGGACCGGACATGGTCTATGGCTACACCTTC. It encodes CASSLGPDMVYGYTF. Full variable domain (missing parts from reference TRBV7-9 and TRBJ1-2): DTGVSQNPRHKITKRGQNVTFRCDPISEHNRLYWYRQTLGQGPEFLTYFQNEAQLEKSRLLSDRFSAERPKGSFSTLEIQRTEQGDSAMYLCASSLGPDMVYGYTFGSGTRLTVV.

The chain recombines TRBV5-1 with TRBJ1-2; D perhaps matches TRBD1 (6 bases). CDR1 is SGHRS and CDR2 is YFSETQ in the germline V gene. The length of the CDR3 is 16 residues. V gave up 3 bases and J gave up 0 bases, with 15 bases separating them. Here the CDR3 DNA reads TGCGCCAGCAGCTGGGGGCTCAGGCTTTCTAACTATGGCTACACCTTC. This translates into CASSWGLRLSNYGYTF.

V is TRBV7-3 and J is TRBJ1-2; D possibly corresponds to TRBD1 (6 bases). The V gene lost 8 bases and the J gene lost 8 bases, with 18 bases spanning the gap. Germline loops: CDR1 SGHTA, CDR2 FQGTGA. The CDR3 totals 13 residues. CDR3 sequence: CASGYRASEGYTF. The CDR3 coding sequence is TGTGCCAGCGGATACAGGGCGTCGGAGGGCTACACCTTC. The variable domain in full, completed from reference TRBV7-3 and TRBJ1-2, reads GAGVSQTPSNKVTEKGKYVELRCDPISGHTALYWYRQSLGQGPEFLIYFQGTGAADDSGLPNDRFFAVRPEGSVSTLKIQRTERGDSAVYLCASGYRASEGYTFGSGTRLTVV.

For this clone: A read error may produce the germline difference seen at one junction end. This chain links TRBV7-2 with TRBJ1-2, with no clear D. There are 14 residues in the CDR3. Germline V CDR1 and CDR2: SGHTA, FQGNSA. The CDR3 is CASRLGRGNYGYTF. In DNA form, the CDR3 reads TGTGCCAGCAGGTTAGGTCGGGGTAACTATGGCTACACCTTC.

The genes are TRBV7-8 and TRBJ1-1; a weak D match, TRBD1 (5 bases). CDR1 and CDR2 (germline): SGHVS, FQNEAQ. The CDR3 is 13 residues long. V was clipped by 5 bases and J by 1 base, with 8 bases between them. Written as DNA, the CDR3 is TGTGCCAGCAGCCCCGGGGGGAACACTGAAGCTTTCTTT. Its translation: CASSPGGNTEAFF.

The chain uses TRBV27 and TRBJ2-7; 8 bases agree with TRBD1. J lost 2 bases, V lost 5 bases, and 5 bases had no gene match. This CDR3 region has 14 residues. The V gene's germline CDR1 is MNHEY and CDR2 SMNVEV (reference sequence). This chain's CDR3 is CASSPQGATYEQYF. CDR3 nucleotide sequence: TGTGCCAGCAGTCCCCAGGGGGCCACCTACGAGCAGTACTTC.

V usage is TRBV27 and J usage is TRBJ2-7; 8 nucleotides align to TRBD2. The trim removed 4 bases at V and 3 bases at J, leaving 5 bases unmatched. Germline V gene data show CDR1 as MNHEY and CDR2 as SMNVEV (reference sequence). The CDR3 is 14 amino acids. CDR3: CASSSNSGDYEQYF. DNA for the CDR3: TGTGCCAGCAGTTCGAATAGCGGGGACTACGAGCAGTACTTC.

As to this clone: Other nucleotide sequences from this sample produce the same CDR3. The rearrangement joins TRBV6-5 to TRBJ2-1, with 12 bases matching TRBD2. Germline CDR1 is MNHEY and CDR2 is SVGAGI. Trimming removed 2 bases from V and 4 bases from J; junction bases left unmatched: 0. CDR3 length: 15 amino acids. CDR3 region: CASSYGTSGYNEQFF. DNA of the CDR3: TGTGCCAGCAGTTACGGGACTAGCGGGTACAATGAGCAGTTCTTC.

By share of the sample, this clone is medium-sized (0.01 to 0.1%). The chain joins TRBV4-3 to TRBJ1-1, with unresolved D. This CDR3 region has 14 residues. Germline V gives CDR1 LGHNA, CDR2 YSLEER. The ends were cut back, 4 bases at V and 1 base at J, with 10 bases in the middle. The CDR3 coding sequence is TGCGCCAGCAGCCGAAATCAGGAGAACACTGAAGCTTTCTTT. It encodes CASSRNQENTEAFF.

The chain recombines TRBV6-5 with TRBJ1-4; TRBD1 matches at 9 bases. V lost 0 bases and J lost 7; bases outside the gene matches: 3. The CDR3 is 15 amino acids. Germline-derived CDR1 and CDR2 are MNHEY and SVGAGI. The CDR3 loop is CASSYSRQGGEKLFF. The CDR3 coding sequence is TGTGCCAGCAGTTACTCGAGACAGGGGGGTGAAAAACTGTTTTTT.

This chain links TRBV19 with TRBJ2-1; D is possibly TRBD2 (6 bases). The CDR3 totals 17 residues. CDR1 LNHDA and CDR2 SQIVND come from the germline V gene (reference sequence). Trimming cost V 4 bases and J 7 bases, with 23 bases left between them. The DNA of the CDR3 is TGTGCCAGTAGTAGAGAGGGGCTAGCGAACTTGAGGAATGAGCAGTTCTTC. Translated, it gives CASSREGLANLRNEQFF.

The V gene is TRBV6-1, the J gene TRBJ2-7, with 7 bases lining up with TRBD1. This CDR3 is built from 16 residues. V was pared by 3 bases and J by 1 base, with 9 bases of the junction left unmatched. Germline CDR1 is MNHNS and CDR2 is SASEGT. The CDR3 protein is CASSDWGQSRSYEQYF. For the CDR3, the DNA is TGTGCCAGCAGTGACTGGGGACAGAGCCGGTCCTACGAGCAGTACTTC.

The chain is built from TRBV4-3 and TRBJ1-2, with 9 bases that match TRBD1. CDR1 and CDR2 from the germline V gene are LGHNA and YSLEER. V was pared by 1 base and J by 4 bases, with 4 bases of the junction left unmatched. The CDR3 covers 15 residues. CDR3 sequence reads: CASSQAGTGIYGYTF. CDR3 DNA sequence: TGCGCCAGCAGCCAAGCCGGGACAGGGATCTATGGCTACACCTTC.